Described below is a single T cell receptor (beta chain) sequence and its context. The target antigen is unknown. The entry originates in a study of cytomegalovirus exposure and HLA in healthy donors. As for the study in general: The study placed 80% to 90% of its 398 genotyped donors in the Caucasian-associated ancestry cluster.

There are 15 residues in the CDR3. J gave up 0 bases and V 3 bases, and 1 base lay outside the gene matches. Germline-derived CDR1 and CDR2 are SEHNR and FQNEAQ (reference sequence). Study-level findings and limits: In an earlier analysis, about 87% or about 30%: the productive usage of most TCR beta V segments.

60 Vbeta and 13 Jbeta primers were used in PCR. Original analysis: Around 10 million of the roughly 80 million unique TCR beta chains counted in a later analysis were shared. Repertoires were generated with immunoSEQ multiplex PCR, while TCRdb's copy carries only in-frame clones and drops some. V and J calls and clone size come straight from that table; D and trimming were deduced from the DNA. The table has some 200,000 clones, about 13% seen once. The sequenced sample consisted of PBMCs. The V gene is TRBV7-9, the J gene TRBJ2-3; 9 positions match TRBD2. The source is a man aged 50 to 59 in good health and CMV-seropositive. In DNA form, the CDR3 reads TGTGCCAGCAGCTTGCGGGGGGGGAGCACAGATACGCAGTATTTT. Amino acid sequence: CASSLRGGSTDTQYF. The full variable domain, its missing parts supplied by reference TRBV7-9 and TRBJ2-3, is DTGVSQNPRHKITKRGQNVTFRCDPISEHNRLYWYRQTLGQGPEFLTYFQNEAQLEKSRLLSDRFSAERPKGSFSTLEIQRTEQGDSAMYLCASSLRGGSTDTQYFGPGTRLTVL.